This T cell receptor (beta chain) was sequenced for a study of identical twins. Study observations and caveats: Among beta out-of-frame sequences, excess sharing between twins appeared weaker.

In regard to this clonotype: Its specificity is not known.

The CDR3 consists of 16 residues. V gave up 0 bases and J gave up 1 base, with 10 bases separating them. CDR1 SGHDT and CDR2 YYEEEE come from the germline V gene. The cDNA had a unique molecular identifier and a template-switch universal primer site. TCRdb processed the 5' RACE reads anew with MiXCR; each CDR3 protein has one entry. The repertoire holds fewer than 250,000 distinct CDR3 sequences, approximately 9% seen once, with 5.1% in the top ten. This chain uses TRBV5-6 with TRBJ2-2; a weak D match, TRBD2 (6 bases). The receptor was isolated from a woman aged 18-35 years in good health. The source material was memory (CD45RO+) T cells sorted from blood. The CDR3 DNA reads TGTGCCAGCAGCTTGGGGGGTAGCGGGAACACCGGGGAGCTGTTTTTT. Protein sequence: CASSLGGSGNTGELFF.